These 6 T cell receptor beta chains were sequenced from one sample in a study of CD8 T cells in ankylosing spondylitis. Each CDR3 protein is one row after TCRdb ran MiXCR on the 5' RACE reads. The table lists some 140,000 distinct CDR3 sequences, about 7% of them singletons. The material sequenced was blood, either unsorted or a sorted T cell fraction (not recorded which). These receptors all stem from a female donor with ankylosing spondylitis or in good health (not recorded which).

This clonotype was picked up many times. The V gene is TRBV5-1, the J gene TRBJ1-1; D not certain. This CDR3 has 16 amino acids. The V gene's germline CDR1 is SGHRS and CDR2 YFSETQ. Trimming pared 5 bases from V and 5 bases from J, leaving 22 bases between. The CDR3 nucleotides are TGCGCCAGCAGTTCCAGCTCAAGTGAGGATGCGACTGAAGCTTTCTTT. It specifies CASSSSSSEDATEAFF.

This chain connects TRBV20-1 to TRBJ2-5; possibly TRBD2 for D (5 bases). The CDR3 sequence is 12 residues long. Germline CDR1 DFQATT, CDR2 SNEGSKA (reference sequence). Trimming removed 3 bases from V and 4 bases from J, with 9 bases in between. In DNA, the CDR3 is TGCAGTGCTAGCGTCCGGGGAGAGACCCAGTACTTC. It codes for CSASVRGETQYF.

This chain uses TRBV29-1 with TRBJ2-5, with no clear D. Germline CDR1 is SQVTM and CDR2 is ANQGSEA. CDR3 length equals 10 residues. Trimming removed 6 bases at V and 1 base at J, with 3 bases between. In nucleotides, the CDR3 is TGCAGCGTCTTCCAAGAGACCCAGTACTTC. Translation gives CSVFQETQYF. Using reference TRBV29-1 and TRBJ2-5 for the parts outside the CDR3, the full variable domain is SAVISQKPSRDICQRGTSLTIQCQVDSQVTMMFWYRQQPGQSLTLIATANQGSEATYESGFVIDKFPISRPNLTFSTLTVSNMSPEDSSIYLCSVFQETQYFGPGTRLLVL.

The chain couples TRBV5-1 to TRBJ2-1; TRBD2 matches 7 bases. The CDR3 consists of 18 residues. With V trimmed by 1 base and J by 0 bases, 10 bases remained unmatched. CDR1 SGHRS and CDR2 YFSETQ come from the germline V gene. CDR3 DNA sequence: TGCGCCAGCAGCTTGTCAGGCAGCGGGGTAAGCTCCTACAATGAGCAGTTCTTC. This translates into CASSLSGSGVSSYNEQFF.

There are many counts of this clonotype. The V call is TRBV29-1, the J call TRBJ2-7, with D perhaps TRBD1 (6 bases). The CDR3 runs to 11 residues. Trimming shortened V by 5 bases and J by 3 bases, and 8 bases separated the two germline ends. The germline gives CDR1 SQVTM, CDR2 ANQGSEA. Written as DNA, the CDR3 is TGCAGCGTTCGGGACAACTACGAGCAGTACTTC. It yields the protein CSVRDNYEQYF.

The table lists this clonotype with many counts. The V and J genes are TRBV28 and TRBJ2-1, with TRBD1 matching over 9 bases. The germline V gene has CDR1 MDHEN and CDR2 SYDVKM. Trimming removed 5 bases from V and 6 bases from J; junction bases left unmatched: 8. CDR3 length equals 15 residues. The CDR3 sequence is CASSVDRGVINEQFF. The CDR3 DNA reads as TGTGCCAGCAGTGTGGACAGGGGCGTGATCAATGAGCAGTTCTTC.